Described below is a single T cell receptor beta chain sequence and its context. Trimming pared 5 bases from V and 6 bases from J, leaving 6 bases between. The CDR3 contains 11 residues. Germline V lookup: CDR1 MDHEN, CDR2 SYDVKM. The source of the sample is a study of blood T cell repertoires in COVID-19. Study-wide context: Italy, Spain and the United States were the sources of the convalescent and acute COVID-19 samples. Sources were T cells, B-cell-depleted T cells, or PBMCs; the material itself was cDNA or gDNA.

Original data processing: Amplified reference gene primers provided the basis for estimating nucleated cell counts. TCRdb keeps only in-frame clones here, not all; method: immunoSEQ multiplex PCR. That table gives V, J and clone size, and the DNA gave D and trimming. The sample has approximately 150,000 clones, around four fifths seen once. While infection was still active, Seattle patients were enrolled and then followed longitudinally. This TCR came from a woman older than 75 with COVID-19, enrolled during active disease. What was sequenced was peripheral blood. The gene calls are TRBV28 and TRBJ2-3; D gene unclear. CDR3 nucleotides: TGTGCCAGCAGTCTCCGGGATACGCAGTATTTT. Translated: CASSLRDTQYF.